This T cell receptor beta chain comes out of a study of early T cells in non-severe SARS-CoV-2 infection. This clonotype was seen more than once but under ten times. TCRdb processed the 5' RACE reads anew with MiXCR; each CDR3 protein has one entry. The sample lists under 95,000 distinct CDR3 sequences; about 16% were seen once. Germline V gene lookup returns CDR1 DFQATT and CDR2 SNEGSKA (reference sequence). The V end lost 2 bases, the J end lost 5 bases, and 13 bases lay between the germline ends. The CDR3 totals 14 residues. Sequencing was performed on whole blood. The rearrangement links TRBV20-1 to TRBJ2-1; possibly TRBD2 for D (6 bases). This TCR came from an adult who was a healthcare worker with PCR-confirmed SARS-CoV-2 infection or an uninfected control (not recorded which). The CDR3 DNA reads as TGCAGTGCTAGAAGGCTAGCGAGTAACAATGAGCAGTTCTTC. Translated: CSARRLASNNEQFF.